Presented here are 21 T cell receptor beta chains from one specimen sequenced in a study of T cell changes during pregnancy in multiple sclerosis. TCRdb keeps only in-frame clones here, not all; method: immunoSEQ multiplex PCR. Among approximately 100,000 clones listed, around nine tenths were seen once. Material: peripheral blood, obtained in the second trimester of pregnancy. The origin of the receptors is a female donor with multiple sclerosis, enrolled in a pregnancy study.

This chain connects TRBV5-1 to TRBJ2-5, with D perhaps matching TRBD1 (6 bases). CDR1 SGHRS and CDR2 YFSETQ come from the germline V gene. V was shortened by 0 bases and J by 9 bases, with 12 bases between the two germline ends. The CDR3 has 13 amino acids. The CDR3 DNA follows: TGCGCCAGCAGCTTGGGGCAGGGGTTGGCCCAGTACTTC. Its protein is CASSLGQGLAQYF.

The J gene is TRBJ2-2, the V gene TRBV27, with 9 bases lining up with TRBD1. From germline, CDR1 is MNHEY and CDR2 SMNVEV (reference sequence). The CDR3 is 15 amino acids. J was trimmed by 5 bases and V by 4 bases; bases with no gene match: 5. DNA for the CDR3: TGTGCCAGCAGTTCCACAGGGGGCTGGACCGGGGAGCTGTTTTTT. Residues: CASSSTGGWTGELFF.

This clone was counted once. The chain joins TRBV28 to TRBJ2-7; 13 bases map to TRBD2. This CDR3 contains 15 residues. Germline V gives CDR1 MDHEN, CDR2 SYDVKM. Trimming cost V 5 bases and J 6 bases; bases outside gene matches: 7. The CDR3 bases are TGTGCCAGCAGTGTGAGCACTAGCGGGAGGGCCGAGCAGTACTTC. Its translation: CASSVSTSGRAEQYF.

The chain has TRBV18 and TRBJ2-5; 8 bases align to TRBD1. CDR3 size: 15 residues. Per germline, CDR1 KGHSH and CDR2 LQKENI. Trimming at V came to 3 bases and at J to 1 base, leaving 4 bases not matched to a gene. The CDR3 DNA sequence: TGTGCCAGCTCACCCCGGGACAGGAGCCAAGAGACCCAGTACTTC. This translates into CASSPRDRSQETQYF.

V usage is TRBV18 and J usage is TRBJ2-3, with 9 bases fitting TRBD1. V shed 3 bases, J shed 4 bases, and the junction held 2 bases outside the gene matches. The CDR3 length is 14 residues. Germline loops: CDR1 KGHSH, CDR2 LQKENI. The CDR3 region has the DNA TGTGCCAGCTCACCGGACAGGGGCCCAGATACGCAGTATTTT. This translates into CASSPDRGPDTQYF.

The rearrangement uses TRBV5-6 and TRBJ1-1; D is unresolved. Germline V lookup: CDR1 SGHDT, CDR2 YYEEEE. The germline V and J ends were trimmed by 3 bases and 0 bases, with 6 bases remaining between them. This CDR3 is built from 13 residues. CDR3 nucleotide sequence: TGTGCCAGCAGCTCCGGTCTGAACACTGAAGCTTTCTTT. Residues: CASSSGLNTEAFF.

V is TRBV4-2 and J is TRBJ2-5; 13 bases fit TRBD2. The CDR3 extends over 16 amino acids. In germline, CDR1 is LGHNA, CDR2 YNFKEQ. Germline trimming cut 4 bases from V and 4 bases from J; bases unmatched to any gene: 6. The CDR3, as DNA: TGTGCCAGCAGCCCCCGGACTAGCGGGAGCCGAGAGACCCAGTACTTC. Residues: CASSPRTSGSRETQYF.

The rearrangement links TRBV28 to TRBJ1-1; no clear D. Trimming removed 2 bases at V and 6 bases at J, with 10 bases between. The germline gives CDR1 MDHEN, CDR2 SYDVKM. This CDR3 contains 13 residues. CDR3 loop: CASSLPGSPEAFF. The CDR3 DNA sequence: TGTGCCAGCAGTTTACCCGGGAGCCCTGAAGCTTTCTTT.

The chain combines TRBV4-1 with TRBJ2-7; weak D call: TRBD1 (6 bases). This CDR3 is built from 18 residues. V lost 0 bases and J lost 0, with 18 bases in between. Per germline, CDR1 MGHRA and CDR2 YSYEKL. CDR3 nucleotides: TGCGCCAGCAGCCAAGATGCCCCCAGGACAGATAGCTCCTACGAGCAGTACTTC. This gives the protein CASSQDAPRTDSSYEQYF.

The gene calls are TRBV19 and TRBJ1-6, with TRBD1 identical over 7 bases. V lost 8 bases and J lost 8; bases outside the gene matches: 9. In germline, CDR1 is LNHDA, CDR2 SQIVND (reference sequence). This CDR3 contains 14 residues. The CDR3 DNA sequence: TGTGCCAGTGGCATAACAGGGGCAGATTCACCCCTCCACTTT. It codes for CASGITGADSPLHF.

The J gene is TRBJ2-5, the V gene TRBV6-1; 10 bases line up with TRBD1. Germline assignment: CDR1 MNHNS and CDR2 SASEGT. V was pared by 6 bases and J by 11 bases, with 12 bases of the junction left unmatched. CDR3 length equals 14 residues. The CDR3 sequence: CASSGSPGQGRQYF. The CDR3, as DNA: TGTGCCAGCAGCGGCTCCCCGGGACAGGGGAGACAGTACTTC.

The rearrangement joins TRBV10-1 to TRBJ2-7, with D perhaps matching TRBD1 (6 bases). Trimming stripped 7 bases from V and 5 bases from J, with 12 bases between. CDR3 length equals 12 residues. The germline V gene has CDR1 WNHNN and CDR2 SYGVQD (reference sequence). The CDR3, as DNA: TGCGCCAGCAACCCACAGGGAAACGAGCAGTACTTC. Translated, it gives CASNPQGNEQYF.

For the CDR3, the DNA is TGTGCCAGCAGCTTAAGTCCTAGCGGGAGTTACAATGAGCAGTTCTTC. It is translated as CASSLSPSGSYNEQFF. This chain joins TRBV7-3 and TRBJ2-1; 10 bases map to TRBD2. The germline CDR1 and CDR2 sequences are SGHTA and FQGTGA. This CDR3 has 16 amino acids. V was clipped by 1 base and J by 4 bases; unmatched bases: 4.

This clone came up a few times. The chain carries TRBV30 and TRBJ1-1; 8 bases match TRBD1. V shed 7 bases and J 1 base; nucleotides not matched to a gene: 2. The CDR3 length is 12 residues. Germline CDR1 is GTSNPN and CDR2 is SVGIG (reference sequence). In nucleotides, the CDR3 is TGTGCCTTTGGGACAGGGAACACTGAAGCTTTCTTT. It translates to CAFGTGNTEAFF.

The chain recombines TRBV7-9 with TRBJ2-5; the D is unclear. V lost 5 bases and J 2 bases, leaving 12 bases between the germline ends. This CDR3 has 14 residues. The germline gives CDR1 SEHNR, CDR2 FQNEAQ (reference sequence). The chain's CDR3 is CASSPSRLQETQYF. The CDR3 region has the DNA TGTGCCAGCAGCCCGTCCAGGTTACAAGAGACCCAGTACTTC.

V gene TRBV5-4 combines with J gene TRBJ1-1; 10 bases are a match to TRBD1. This CDR3 has 18 amino acids. V dropped 3 bases and J dropped 0; count of bases not matched to a gene: 11. Germline CDR1 reads SGHNT; CDR2 reads YYREEE (reference sequence). In DNA form, the CDR3 reads TGTGCCAGCAGCTCGAGGAAGACAGGGGGCTGGGTGAACACTGAAGCTTTCTTT. Residues: CASSSRKTGGWVNTEAFF.

This chain uses TRBV2 with TRBJ2-2; 14 positions agree with TRBD2. After removal of 7 bases from V and 6 bases from J, the junction contained 7 bases not matched to a gene. The CDR3 extends over 16 amino acids. Germline V gene sequence: CDR1 SNHLY, CDR2 FYNNEI. CDR3 loop: CASMNKGLAGAGELFF. The CDR3 nucleotides are TGTGCCAGCATGAACAAGGGACTAGCGGGAGCCGGGGAGCTGTTTTTT.

The rearrangement uses TRBV28 and TRBJ2-2; weak D call: TRBD2 (5 bases). Germline V gene sequence: CDR1 MDHEN, CDR2 SYDVKM. The V end lost 11 bases, the J end lost 6 bases, and 13 bases lay between the germline ends. This CDR3 is 12 amino acids long. The CDR3 loop reads CAAWEKPGELFF. In nucleotides, the CDR3 is TGTGCCGCCTGGGAGAAGCCCGGGGAGCTGTTTTTT. Using reference TRBV28 and TRBJ2-2 for the parts outside the CDR3, the full variable domain is DVKVTQSSRYLVKRTGEKVFLECVQDMDHENMFWYRQDPGLGLRLIYFSYDVKMKEKGDIPEGYSVSREKKERFSLILESASTNQTSMYLCAAWEKPGELFFGEGSRLTVL.

The chain joins TRBV9 to TRBJ2-7; no clear D. Trimming removed 0 bases from V and 2 bases from J, with 9 bases in between. The length of the CDR3 is 14 residues. Per germline, CDR1 SGDLS and CDR2 YYNGEE. The CDR3 spells CASSVGSNAYEQYF. CDR3 DNA sequence: TGTGCCAGCAGCGTAGGGAGTAACGCCTACGAGCAGTACTTC.

CDR3 loop: CASSEGTDYGYTF. The CDR3 DNA sequence: TGTGCCAGCTCAGAAGGGACAGACTATGGCTACACCTTC. This chain uses TRBV18 with TRBJ1-2, with TRBD1 identical over 7 bases. The CDR3 loop spans 13 amino acids. Germline assignment: CDR1 KGHSH and CDR2 LQKENI. With 5 bases clipped from V and 3 bases from J, the junction kept 3 bases outside the gene matches.

This chain joins TRBV28 and TRBJ2-1; D call uncertain. Per the germline V gene, CDR1 is MDHEN and CDR2 is SYDVKM. Trimming pared 8 bases from V and 8 bases from J, leaving 10 bases between. This CDR3 is 11 amino acids long. The chain's CDR3 is CASYYGHEQFF. The CDR3 DNA sequence: TGTGCCAGCTATTATGGGCATGAGCAGTTCTTC.